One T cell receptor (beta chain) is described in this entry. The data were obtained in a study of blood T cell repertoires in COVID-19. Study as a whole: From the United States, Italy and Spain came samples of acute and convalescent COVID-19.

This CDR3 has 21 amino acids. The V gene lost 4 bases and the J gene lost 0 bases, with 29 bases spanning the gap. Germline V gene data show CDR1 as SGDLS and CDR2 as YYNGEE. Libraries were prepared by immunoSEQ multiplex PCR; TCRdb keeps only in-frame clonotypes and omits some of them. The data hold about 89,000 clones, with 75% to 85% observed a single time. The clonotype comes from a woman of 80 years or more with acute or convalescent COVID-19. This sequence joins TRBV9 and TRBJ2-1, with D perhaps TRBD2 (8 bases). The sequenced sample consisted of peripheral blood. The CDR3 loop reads CASSPLSRQGQAGDSYNEQFF. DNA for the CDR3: TGTGCCAGCAGCCCTCTCTCTCGACAGGGACAAGCGGGGGACTCCTACAATGAGCAGTTCTTC.